This T cell receptor beta chain was observed in a study of blood T cell repertoires in COVID-19. Background on the study: Donors in the United States, Italy and Spain gave samples during acute or convalescent COVID-19. Sources were T cells, B-cell-depleted T cells, or PBMCs; the material itself was cDNA or gDNA.

This CDR3 has 13 amino acids. The ends lost 6 bases at V and 6 bases at J; junction bases unmatched: 5. Germline CDR1 and CDR2: SQVTM and ANQGSEA. As processed by the authors: Nucleated cell counts were estimated from reference gene primer amplification. Produced via immunoSEQ multiplex PCR; TCRdb's table is partial and in-frame only. That table supplies the V and J calls and clone size; D and trimming were determined from the DNA. The repertoire has roughly 200,000 clones, 85% to 90% of them found once; the top ten carry approximately 6.1%. The specimen sequenced was peripheral blood. The TCR comes from a man older than 75 with acute or convalescent COVID-19. V usage is TRBV29-1 and J usage is TRBJ2-1; 10 nucleotides agree with TRBD2. The DNA of the CDR3 is TGCAGCGTCGGTAGCGGGAGGACCAATGAGCAGTTCTTC. It specifies CSVGSGRTNEQFF.